The TCR beta chain described here comes from a study of spatial heterogeneity in lung cancer. Turning to the study itself: Across tumor regions, counts of TCR transcripts showed a strong correlation with a T cell module score derived from matched bulk RNA-seq. Averaged across combinations, each unique TCR and UMI pairing appeared more than ten times in raw reads, which were uncorrected. Points from the study as a whole: The number of expanded tumor alpha and beta chains correlated with mutation number. Ubiquitous and regional nonsynonymous mutations were each tracked by the matching count of ubiquitous or regional expanded TCRs.

CDR3 length equals 14 residues. From germline, CDR1 is DFQATT and CDR2 SNEGSKA (reference sequence). Trimming pared 1 base from V and 6 bases from J, leaving 12 bases between. Many counts were recorded for this clonotype. Its matching antigen is unknown. Indicated time point: sample taken at primary tumor resection. In TCRdb, the 5' RACE reads were re-called with MiXCR into one record per CDR3 protein. The sample holds about 6,300 distinct CDR3 sequences, 1% to 1.5% seen once. This chain joins TRBV20-1 and TRBJ1-4, with TRBD1 as a possible D gene (6 bases). Sequenced material: lung tumor tissue, taken at surgery. This TCR was sampled from a male donor with early-stage non-small cell lung cancer. The CDR3 is CSARGPRTDEKLFF. In nucleotides, the CDR3 is TGCAGTGCTAGAGGCCCTCGGACAGATGAAAAACTGTTTTTT.